This TCR beta chain was recovered during a study of blood T cell repertoires in COVID-19. Method: immunoSEQ multiplex PCR; TCRdb's copy keeps in-frame clones and lacks some. The data contain tens of thousands of clones, 90% of them singletons. The CDR3 is 13 residues long. CDR1 and CDR2 from the germline V gene are WSHSY and SAAADI. Trimming took off 0 bases at V and 6 bases at J, with 5 bases between the two ends. The specimen sequenced was peripheral blood. This sequence joins TRBV10-2 and TRBJ2-2; D is possibly TRBD1 (5 bases). This receptor was identified in a man in his fifties with active COVID-19. For the CDR3, the DNA is TGCGCCAGCAGTGAGTCGGGGCCCGGGGAGCTGTTTTTT. This sequence encodes CASSESGPGELFF.